One and the same sample provided the 25 T cell receptor beta chains below, sequenced in a study of radiotherapy plus CTLA-4 blockade in lung cancer. TCRdb's copy holds only in-frame clones and misses some; the assay was immunoSEQ multiplex PCR. The table records about 88,000 clones, approximately 75% of them present only once. Specimen: peripheral blood, collected from a patient treated with radiotherapy plus ipilimumab. These receptors were collected from a human donor with non-small cell lung cancer that progressed on radiotherapy plus ipilimumab.

The CDR3 protein is CASSEGAGSGANVLTF. The CDR3 DNA reads as TGTGCCAGCAGTGAAGGGGCAGGCTCTGGGGCCAACGTCCTGACTTTC. V and J are TRBV2 and TRBJ2-6; no firm D call. Deletions cut 1 base from V and 0 bases from J, with 7 bases between. This CDR3 has 16 residues. The germline gives CDR1 SNHLY, CDR2 FYNNEI.

The chain couples TRBV19 to TRBJ1-4; D may be TRBD1 (5 bases). The CDR3 consists of 14 residues. V was clipped by 3 bases and J by 8 bases, with 13 bases between them. The germline CDR1 and CDR2 sequences are LNHDA and SQIVND (reference sequence). The CDR3 DNA reads TGTGCCAGTAGTATCAGGCAGGGCCGCGAAAAACTGTTTTTT. As protein: CASSIRQGREKLFF.

The V and J genes are TRBV6-1 and TRBJ1-6, with 7 bases aligning to TRBD1. V lost 5 bases and J lost 7; bases outside the gene matches: 5. This CDR3 is 14 amino acids long. CDR1 MNHNS and CDR2 SASEGT come from the germline V gene. DNA for the CDR3: TGTGCCAGCAGTTATGACAGGGAAAATTCACCCCTCCACTTT. As protein: CASSYDRENSPLHF.

This sequence joins TRBV27 and TRBJ2-7; TRBD1 or TRBD2 may be the D gene (5 bases each). Germline V gene sequence: CDR1 MNHEY, CDR2 SMNVEV (reference sequence). This CDR3 comprises 14 residues. Trimming removed 0 bases at V and 7 bases at J, with 13 bases between. The CDR3 sequence is CASSLSGAPGEQYF. The CDR3 bases are TGTGCCAGCAGTTTATCCGGGGCCCCGGGGGAGCAGTACTTC.

This clone has just a few counts. The chain employs TRBV7-3 and TRBJ1-6; D perhaps matches TRBD1 (6 bases). The CDR3 is 17 residues long. V was clipped by 4 bases and J by 5 bases, with 18 bases between them. CDR1 and CDR2 from the germline V gene are SGHTA and FQGTGA. CDR3 in amino acids: CASSYKQGNPNNSPLHF. The DNA for the CDR3 is TGTGCCAGCAGCTATAAACAGGGAAATCCAAATAATTCACCCCTCCACTTT.

The chain couples TRBV7-2 to TRBJ2-1, with 7 bases aligning to TRBD2. The CDR3 contains 15 residues. Germline CDR1 SGHTA, CDR2 FQGNSA. Trimming cost V 4 bases and J 8 bases; bases outside gene matches: 11. In nucleotides, the CDR3 is TGTGCCAGCAGCTCTAGCGGTGATCCTATCTATGAGCAGTTCTTC. Residues: CASSSSGDPIYEQFF.

V is TRBV6-5 and J is TRBJ2-4; no clear D gene. Germline-derived CDR1 and CDR2 are MNHEY and SVGAGI. CDR3 length equals 14 residues. Deletions cut 6 bases from V and 5 bases from J, with 14 bases between. The CDR3 loop is CASSKGSLQNIQYF. The CDR3 coding sequence is TGTGCCAGCAGCAAGGGATCGCTTCAAAACATTCAGTACTTC.

This clone was detected many times. The chain combines TRBV28 with TRBJ1-5; D gene ambiguous. CDR1 is MDHEN, CDR2 SYDVKM, per germline. V lost 2 bases and J 3 bases, leaving 8 bases between the germline ends. The CDR3 spans 14 residues. The CDR3 protein is CASSLVEYNQPQHF. Here the CDR3 DNA reads TGTGCCAGCAGTTTAGTTGAGTACAATCAGCCCCAGCATTTT.

The rearrangement uses TRBV18 and TRBJ1-5; the D is unclear. The V and J ends lost 4 bases and 7 bases respectively, with 14 bases between them. The CDR3 has 14 amino acids. The germline V gene has CDR1 KGHSH and CDR2 LQKENI. Here the CDR3 DNA reads TGTGCCAGCTCACTAGGAGGATGGGTACAGCCCCAGCATTTT. It translates to CASSLGGWVQPQHF.

CDR3 amino acids: CASSPLGESYNEQFF. The CDR3 DNA sequence: TGTGCCAGCAGCCCCTTAGGAGAGAGCTACAATGAGCAGTTCTTC. The chain links TRBV7-9 to TRBJ2-1; no clear D gene. CDR3 length: 15 residues. Germline V gene sequence: CDR1 SEHNR, CDR2 FQNEAQ (reference sequence). Trimming took 5 bases from V and 3 from J, leaving 14 bases between them.

The chain joins TRBV9 to TRBJ1-2; maybe TRBD1 (5 bases). The V end was cut by 0 bases, the J end by 4 bases, with 10 bases between. Looked up from germline, CDR1 is SGDLS and CDR2 is YYNGEE. The CDR3 length is 14 residues. The CDR3 sequence is CASSVGGGTYGYTF. In nucleotides, the CDR3 is TGTGCCAGCAGCGTAGGGGGAGGGACCTATGGCTACACCTTC.

The CDR3 DNA follows: TGTGCCAGCAGTCCAGGGACTACCCCAGATACGCAGTATTTT. Residues: CASSPGTTPDTQYF. The chain has TRBV6-6 and TRBJ2-3, with 7 bases fitting TRBD2. CDR1 and CDR2 (germline): MNHNY, SVGAGI (reference sequence). The V gene end was trimmed by 5 bases and the J gene end by 4 bases; junction bases not matched to a gene: 6. This CDR3 is 14 amino acids long.

The V gene is TRBV28, the J gene TRBJ1-2, with TRBD1 matching over 9 bases. The germline CDR1 and CDR2 sequences are MDHEN and SYDVKM. Losses at the gene ends were 8 bases for V and 6 bases for J; bases not matched to a gene: 7. This CDR3 spans 13 amino acids. CDR3 in amino acids: CASGRTGANGYTF. The DNA of the CDR3 is TGTGCCAGCGGTCGGACAGGGGCGAATGGCTACACCTTC.

Regarding this clone: One end of the junction does not line up with germline, which may come from a read error. The chain links TRBV28 to TRBJ1-4; D may be TRBD1 (5 bases). This CDR3 spans 12 amino acids. Germline CDR1 and CDR2: MDHEN and SYDVKM. CDR3 nucleotide sequence: TGTGCCAGCAGCACCTTGGACAAAGGCCCCCGATTT. It specifies CASSTLDKGPRF.

The V gene is TRBV28, the J gene TRBJ1-2, with D possibly matching TRBD1 (5 bases). This CDR3 contains 12 residues. Trimming removed 3 bases at V and 8 bases at J, with 10 bases between. Looked up from germline, CDR1 is MDHEN and CDR2 is SYDVKM. This CDR3 reads CASSLVGDGYTF. The CDR3, as DNA: TGTGCCAGCAGTTTGGTTGGGGACGGCTACACCTTC.

This clone was counted once. The chain recombines TRBV29-1 with TRBJ2-1, with 10 bases matching TRBD2. Germline values: CDR1 SQVTM, CDR2 ANQGSEA. V shed 7 bases, J shed 8 bases, and the junction held 11 bases outside the gene matches. There are 14 residues in the CDR3. CDR3 sequence: CSALAGASGDEQFF. The CDR3 DNA reads as TGCAGCGCCCTAGCGGGAGCCTCTGGCGATGAGCAGTTCTTC.

This clone was observed a few times. The chain combines TRBV28 with TRBJ2-5; 7 bases are a match to TRBD1. V shed 5 bases and J 4 bases; nucleotides not matched to a gene: 10. Germline lookup yields CDR1 MDHEN and CDR2 SYDVKM. This CDR3 is built from 15 residues. The CDR3 DNA is TGTGCCAGCAGTCCGCAGGGGGAGCTAACAGAGACCCAGTACTTC. The encoded protein is CASSPQGELTETQYF.

This clone has just one count. The chain combines TRBV6-5 with TRBJ1-1; the D gene is possibly TRBD1 (6 bases). V lost 0 bases to trimming and J lost 1 base, with 6 bases between them. This CDR3 has 14 amino acids. Germline V gene sequence: CDR1 MNHEY, CDR2 SVGAGI. The CDR3 here is CASSYSTGNTEAFF. The DNA of the CDR3 is TGTGCCAGCAGTTACTCGACAGGGAACACTGAAGCTTTCTTT.

The chain has TRBV4-3 and TRBJ1-1; D unclear. This CDR3 contains 14 residues. V was clipped by 0 bases and J by 1 base, with 6 bases between them. Germline V CDR1 and CDR2: LGHNA, YSLEER. CDR3 in amino acids: CASSQDEWNTEAFF. CDR3 DNA: TGCGCCAGCAGCCAAGATGAATGGAACACTGAAGCTTTCTTT.

The chain has TRBV7-8 and TRBJ2-1; the match to TRBD1 covers 7 bases. This CDR3 contains 15 residues. J was trimmed by 4 bases and V by 2 bases; bases with no gene match: 5. CDR1 and CDR2 from the germline V gene are SGHVS and FQNEAQ. The DNA for the CDR3 is TGTGCCAGCAGCTTACAGGGGGTCCTATACAATGAGCAGTTCTTC. Translation gives CASSLQGVLYNEQFF.

The chain has TRBV6-6 and TRBJ2-7, with D tentatively TRBD2 (5 bases). The CDR3 is 14 amino acids. Germline lookup yields CDR1 MNHNY and CDR2 SVGAGI (reference sequence). V was pared by 2 bases and J by 5 bases, with 13 bases between. The CDR3 coding sequence is TGTGCCAGCAGTTACAGCGGCCGCCCCGACGAGCAGTACTTC. Encoded protein: CASSYSGRPDEQYF.

The chain is built from TRBV4-1 and TRBJ2-3; TRBD2 is a possible D gene (6 bases). This CDR3 is built from 14 residues. Trimming pared 4 bases from V and 2 bases from J, leaving 10 bases between. Germline CDR1 MGHRA, CDR2 YSYEKL. Written as DNA, the CDR3 is TGCGCCAGCAGCCTTAGCGGTTTCACAGATACGCAGTATTTT. This sequence encodes CASSLSGFTDTQYF.

The J gene is TRBJ1-5, the V gene TRBV6-4; D is unresolved. Germline CDR1 is MRHNA and CDR2 is SNTAGT. The CDR3 covers 13 residues. Trimming took 6 bases from V and 7 from J, leaving 13 bases between them. CDR3 in DNA: TGTGCCAGCAGCGGGGAGTCGGGACAGCCCCAGCATTTT. This translates into CASSGESGQPQHF.

A few counts support this clone. The CDR3 sequence: CASRQTDYNEQFF. The CDR3 nucleotides read TGTGCCAGCAGGCAGACAGACTACAATGAGCAGTTCTTC. The chain employs TRBV27 and TRBJ2-1; D is possibly TRBD1 (5 bases). Trimming pared 6 bases from V and 3 bases from J, leaving 9 bases between. Looked up from germline, CDR1 is MNHEY and CDR2 is SMNVEV (reference sequence). This CDR3 has 13 amino acids.

The chain is built from TRBV4-3 and TRBJ2-7; D call uncertain. Germline V gives CDR1 LGHNA, CDR2 YSLEER. V was clipped by 0 bases and J by 4 bases, with 7 bases between them. The CDR3 runs to 13 residues. Here the CDR3 DNA reads TGCGCCAGCAGCCAAGATATCCAGTACGAGCAGTACTTC. Its protein product is CASSQDIQYEQYF.